The entry that follows covers one TCR beta chain sequence. Its specificity is not known. Unique molecular identifiers featured in each of the TCR beta cDNA libraries. TCRdb called the PCR reads again in MiXCR, with one record for every CDR3 protein. The sample includes 550,000 to 700,000 distinct CDR3 sequences, roughly 46% of them seen just once. This record belongs to a study of post-analysis software for immune sequencing data. Study-level results: Patients showed TRBV5-6, TRBV5-1 and TRBV20-1 among 4 or 5 TRBV segments more frequent than in controls.

The CDR3 has 12 amino acids. The germline V and J ends were trimmed by 2 bases and 5 bases, with 5 bases remaining between them. The germline CDR1 and CDR2 sequences are MGHRA and YSYEKL. The sample was blood. This receptor was obtained from a girl aged 10 to 17 with multiple sclerosis. The V call is TRBV4-1, the J call TRBJ2-3; D is unclear. The DNA for the CDR3 is TGCGCCAGCAGCCAACCGTTAGATACGCAGTATTTT. This codes for CASSQPLDTQYF.